This T cell receptor (beta chain) was observed in a study of blood T cell repertoires in COVID-19. From germline, CDR1 is LNHDA and CDR2 SQIVND (reference sequence). Trimming removed 3 bases at V and 1 base at J, with 23 bases between. The CDR3 runs 19 residues. Only a few counts were recorded for this clone. The sample holds other DNA sequences that translate to the same CDR3. TCRdb's copy holds only in-frame clones and misses some; the assay was immunoSEQ multiplex PCR. The sample lists under 200,000 clones; around four fifths were seen once. Participant-given clinical history determined each cohort assignment.

The sequence was obtained from a woman aged 60-75 years who had recovered from COVID-19. The chain couples TRBV19 to TRBJ2-3; maybe TRBD2 (7 bases). Material for sequencing was PBMCs or T cells enriched from blood (not recorded which). CDR3 sequence reads: CASSISGVGGAIGTDTQYF. DNA of the CDR3: TGTGCCAGTAGTATTTCCGGGGTGGGGGGGGCGATTGGCACAGATACGCAGTATTTT.